This record concerns one TCR beta chain sequence. Antigen specificity is unknown. Before surgery, patients took at least one anti-epileptic drug. This record belongs to a study of brain T cells in children with intractable seizures. Libraries were prepared by immunoSEQ multiplex PCR; TCRdb keeps only in-frame clonotypes and omits some of them. The repertoire holds about 64,000 clones, roughly 95% seen once, with roughly 0.4% in the top ten. The length of the CDR3 is 15 residues. Trimming left V 0 bases short and J 3 bases short, with 9 bases between. The germline V gene has CDR1 MGHRA and CDR2 YSYEKL. Study-wide findings and caveats: Absence of clones before surgery may stem from lower sequencing depth.

The input for sequencing was peripheral blood, taken at surgery. The sequence was obtained from a boy younger than two with focal cortical dysplasia and intractable seizures. This chain links TRBV4-1 with TRBJ2-1; D is unclear. CDR3 residues: CASSQDRDDYNEQFF. Here the CDR3 DNA reads TGCGCCAGCAGCCAAGATAGAGACGACTACAATGAGCAGTTCTTC.